What follows are 25 T cell receptor beta chains derived from one specimen sequenced in a study of T-cell reconstitution after alpha-beta-depleted transplantation in children. Researchers prepared the TCRbeta library using unique molecular identifiers, the study reports. TCRdb recomputed calls from the PCR reads with MiXCR, one row per CDR3 protein. Found here are 350,000 to 500,000 distinct CDR3 sequences, over 40% of them singletons; the top ten hold roughly a quarter. This specimen consisted of PBMCs, obtained before TCRalphabeta/CD19-depleted stem cell transplant. The receptor source for this set is a girl aged 2-15 years with aplastic anemia, due to receive a stem cell transplant.

This clonotype showed up just a few times. The chain couples TRBV3-1 to TRBJ2-1; 12 positions agree with TRBD2. V was clipped by 2 bases and J by 13 bases; unmatched bases: 9. The CDR3 totals 15 residues. CDR1 LGHDT and CDR2 YNNKEL come from the germline V gene (reference sequence). In nucleotides, the CDR3 is TGTGCCAGCAGCCAAAGCCTAGCGGGAGGGCCGGGACAGTTCTTC. This translates into CASSQSLAGGPGQFF.

The chain joins TRBV2 to TRBJ1-1; possibly TRBD1 for D (5 bases). CDR1 SNHLY and CDR2 FYNNEI come from the germline V gene. V was pared by 4 bases and J by 3 bases, with 9 bases between. This CDR3 has 13 residues. The CDR3 sequence: CASSGQSYTEAFF. The CDR3 region has the DNA TGTGCCAGCAGTGGACAGAGTTACACTGAAGCTTTCTTT.

Concerning this clonotype: One base away lies a much larger clone, so this may be a sequencing read error. The chain has TRBV20-1 and TRBJ2-3, with 14 bases identical to TRBD2. The V gene's germline CDR1 is DFQATT and CDR2 SNEGSKA (reference sequence). This CDR3 is built from 19 residues. The CDR3 loop is CSAGDQGLAGVPSTDTQYF. The CDR3, as DNA: TGCAGTGCTGGAGATCAGGGACTAGCGGGAGTTCCTAGCACAGATACGCAGTATTTT.

This clonotype was picked up a small number of times. The chain carries TRBV25-1 and TRBJ1-2; D gene unclear. Trimming stripped 5 bases from V and 7 bases from J, with 17 bases between. This CDR3 is 14 amino acids long. CDR1 and CDR2 (germline): MGHDK, SYGVNS. Here the CDR3 DNA reads TGTGCCAGCAGTCCCCCCGGCCTCGGGGTTGGCTACACCTTC. Translated, it gives CASSPPGLGVGYTF.

Ten or more counts support this clonotype. This chain uses TRBV28 with TRBJ2-7, with a tentative D call TRBD1 (6 bases). Germline CDR1 and CDR2: MDHEN and SYDVKM. The V end lost 0 bases, the J end lost 6 bases, and 15 bases lay between the germline ends. The CDR3 covers 15 residues. CDR3 amino acids: CASSLWDRSAGEQYF. CDR3 DNA sequence: TGTGCCAGCAGTTTATGGGACAGATCCGCCGGCGAGCAGTACTTC.

The V gene is TRBV7-9, the J gene TRBJ2-3; D unresolved. The CDR3 is 13 residues long. Trimming left V 9 bases short and J 2 bases short, with 12 bases between. Germline CDR1 and CDR2: SEHNR and FQNEAQ (reference sequence). The CDR3 reads CASLRTLTDTQYF. CDR3 coding DNA: TGTGCCAGTCTGAGAACCCTCACAGATACGCAGTATTTT.

CDR3 DNA sequence: TGTGCCAGCAGTTACTCCAGGGCAGACGGGCAGCCCCAGCATTTT. Amino acid sequence: CASSYSRADGQPQHF. J is TRBJ1-5 and V is TRBV6-2 or TRBV6-3; tentative D call: TRBD1 (5 bases). Trimming shortened V by 0 bases and J by 7 bases, and 13 bases separated the two germline ends. The CDR3 covers 15 residues. The germline V gene has CDR1 MNHEY and CDR2 SVGEGT.

The genes are TRBV18 and TRBJ2-1; D is unclear. V was cut by 3 bases and J by 10 bases, with 10 bases left in between. Germline V gene sequence: CDR1 KGHSH, CDR2 LQKENI. This CDR3 has 12 amino acids. CDR3 in amino acids: CASSPLHVEQFF. CDR3 nucleotide sequence: TGTGCCAGCTCACCGCTCCACGTGGAGCAGTTCTTC.

This clonotype was detected ten times or more. The J gene is TRBJ1-6, the V gene TRBV7-2; 9 nucleotides line up with TRBD1. Germline CDR1 SGHTA, CDR2 FQGNSA. CDR3 length: 15 residues. V gave up 4 bases and J gave up 5 bases; unmatched junction bases: 3. CDR3 in amino acids: CASSSRTGDNSPLHF. CDR3 in DNA: TGTGCCAGCAGCTCTAGGACAGGGGATAATTCACCCCTCCACTTT.

This clonotype was picked up many times. The J gene is TRBJ1-5, the V gene TRBV29-1; possibly TRBD1 for D (5 bases). The ends were cut back, 4 bases at V and 4 bases at J, with 11 bases in the middle. Germline CDR1 is SQVTM and CDR2 is ANQGSEA. CDR3 size: 13 residues. CDR3: CSVAGTENQPQHF. In nucleotides, the CDR3 is TGCAGCGTTGCTGGGACGGAAAATCAGCCCCAGCATTTT.

This clonotype was seen many times. The V call is TRBV12-3 or TRBV12-4, the J call TRBJ2-4; D is ambiguous. This CDR3 has 14 amino acids. Trimming removed 1 base at V and 1 base at J, with 5 bases between. The CDR3 here is CASSLVGAKNIQYF. As DNA, the CDR3 is TGTGCCAGCAGTTTAGTGGGGGCCAAAAACATTCAGTACTTC.

A few counts support this clonotype. The chain joins TRBV20-1 to TRBJ1-1; D not certain. This CDR3 is built from 13 residues. CDR1 and CDR2 (germline): DFQATT, SNEGSKA (reference sequence). V lost 3 bases, J lost 3 bases, and 11 bases lay in between. In nucleotides, the CDR3 is TGCAGTGCTAGTCAGAGGGAAGACACTGAAGCTTTCTTT. This sequence encodes CSASQREDTEAFF.

The chain carries TRBV20-1 and TRBJ2-3; 8 bases line up with TRBD2. Germline loops: CDR1 DFQATT, CDR2 SNEGSKA (reference sequence). The V segment lost 6 bases and the J segment 0 bases; nucleotides outside the gene matches: 5. The length of the CDR3 is 14 residues. Written as DNA, the CDR3 is TGCAGTGCCACAGCTAGCGGGAGCACAGATACGCAGTATTTT. Protein sequence: CSATASGSTDTQYF.

The chain couples TRBV12-3 or TRBV12-4 to TRBJ2-7; 7 bases map to TRBD1. With 2 bases clipped from V and 2 bases from J, the junction kept 12 bases outside the gene matches. The CDR3 loop spans 17 amino acids. CDR3 sequence reads: CASSLTNGGQSAYEQYF. The CDR3 nucleotides read TGTGCCAGCAGTTTAACAAATGGGGGACAGAGCGCCTACGAGCAGTACTTC.

The chain uses TRBV11-1 and TRBJ2-6, with D unresolved. This CDR3 has 19 amino acids. CDR1 and CDR2 from the germline V gene are SGHAT and FQDESV (reference sequence). The V and J ends lost 5 bases and 4 bases respectively, with 24 bases between them. The DNA of the CDR3 is TGTGCCAGCAGCGGCGAAATTACAAAGGTGATTAACGGGGCCAACGTCCTGACTTTC. Translating gives CASSGEITKVINGANVLTF. Filled out from reference TRBV11-1 and TRBJ2-6, the complete variable domain reads EAEVAQSPRYKITEKSQAVAFWCDPISGHATLYWYRQILGQGPELLVQFQDESVVDDSQLPKDRFSAERLKGVDSTLKIQPAELGDSAMYLCASSGEITKVINGANVLTFGAGSRLTVL.

This clonotype was counted a few times. This chain connects TRBV20-1 to TRBJ2-1, with 9 bases fitting TRBD2. CDR1 DFQATT and CDR2 SNEGSKA come from the germline V gene (reference sequence). The CDR3 has 15 amino acids. V gave up 0 bases and J gave up 12 bases; unmatched junction bases: 12. CDR3 amino acids: CSAREGASGESRQFF. CDR3 coding DNA: TGCAGTGCTAGAGAGGGAGCTAGCGGGGAGTCCCGGCAGTTCTTC.

This clonotype has a count of ten or more. The CDR3, as DNA: TGTGCCAGCAGCCGGGTCCCCTACGAGCAGTACTTC. The encoded protein is CASSRVPYEQYF. This chain uses TRBV28 with TRBJ2-7, with D unclear. Per the germline V gene, CDR1 is MDHEN and CDR2 is SYDVKM. There are 12 residues in the CDR3. The V end lost 6 bases, the J end lost 2 bases, and 8 bases lay between the germline ends. The full variable domain, in which reference TRBV28 and TRBJ2-7 provide the parts outside the CDR3, is DVKVTQSSRYLVKRTGEKVFLECVQDMDHENMFWYRQDPGLGLRLIYFSYDVKMKEKGDIPEGYSVSREKKERFSLILESASTNQTSMYLCASSRVPYEQYFGPGTRLTVT.

The chain recombines TRBV5-1 with TRBJ2-7, with a tentative D call TRBD2 (5 bases). Germline V gene data show CDR1 as SGHRS and CDR2 as YFSETQ. This CDR3 is built from 14 residues. Trimming stripped 2 bases from V and 3 bases from J, with 12 bases between. The CDR3 is CASSFGGGLYEQYF. CDR3 coding DNA: TGCGCCAGCAGCTTCGGTGGAGGCCTCTACGAGCAGTACTTC.

The DNA for the CDR3 is TGTGCCAGCAGTTACCGGGGTACAGATACGCAGTATTTT. It encodes CASSYRGTDTQYF. The chain couples TRBV6-6 to TRBJ2-3; TRBD2 is a possible D gene (5 bases). V shed 2 bases and J shed 3 bases, with 6 bases lying between them. This CDR3 is 13 amino acids long. Germline V gene data show CDR1 as MNHNY and CDR2 as SVGAGI (reference sequence).

The V gene is TRBV11-2, the J gene TRBJ2-3; the D is unclear. The CDR3 is 13 amino acids. The germline CDR1 and CDR2 sequences are SGHAT and FQNNGV. Trimming stripped 4 bases from V and 4 bases from J, with 9 bases between. For the CDR3, the DNA is TGTGCCAGCAGCTCGTCCATGGCAGATACGCAGTATTTT. Translating it yields CASSSSMADTQYF. The whole variable domain, remainder taken from reference TRBV11-2 and TRBJ2-3, is EAGVAQSPRYKIIEKRQSVAFWCNPISGHATLYWYQQILGQGPKLLIQFQNNGVVDDSQLPKDRFSAERLKGVDSTLKIQPAKLEDSAVYLCASSSSMADTQYFGPGTRLTVL.

Only a few counts were recorded for this clonotype. This chain links TRBV10-3 with TRBJ1-2, with D possibly being TRBD1 (6 bases). Germline CDR1 reads ENHRY; CDR2 reads SYGVKD. The V end was cut by 2 bases, the J end by 1 base, with 14 bases between. The CDR3 is 16 residues long. The DNA for the CDR3 is TGTGCCATCAGTGAGGACTTACAGGGTTTTAACTATGGCTACACCTTC. Protein sequence: CAISEDLQGFNYGYTF.

This chain connects TRBV20-1 to TRBJ2-3; 10 nucleotides agree with TRBD2. V trimming: 8 bases; J trimming: 3 bases; junction bases outside the gene matches: 5. The CDR3 contains 13 residues. Germline V gene lookup returns CDR1 DFQATT and CDR2 SNEGSKA (reference sequence). The CDR3 here is CSLNSGRTDTQYF. The CDR3 DNA follows: TGCAGTTTGAATAGCGGGAGGACAGATACGCAGTATTTT.

The table lists this clonotype with many counts. The CDR3: CASSLVGGLYNEQFF. The CDR3 region has the DNA TGTGCCAGCAGTTTAGTGGGGGGACTCTACAATGAGCAGTTCTTC. V and J are TRBV12-3 or TRBV12-4 and TRBJ2-1, with TRBD2 as a possible D gene (6 bases). The CDR3 is 15 amino acids. Deletions cut 1 base from V and 3 bases from J, with 10 bases between.

Turning to this clonotype: The junction and the germline gene differ at one end; a read error may be behind it. The V call is TRBV27, the J call TRBJ2-1; tentative D call: TRBD1 (6 bases). This CDR3 is built from 14 residues. Germline V gene lookup returns CDR1 MNHEY and CDR2 SMNVEV (reference sequence). The chain's CDR3 is CASSFTGSGNEQSF. The DNA for the CDR3 is TGTGCCAGCAGTTTCACAGGGTCGGGGAATGAGCAGTCCTTC.

There are many counts of this clonotype. The J gene is TRBJ2-1, the V gene TRBV20-1; possibly TRBD1 or TRBD2 for D (5 bases each). This CDR3 contains 11 residues. Germline V lookup: CDR1 DFQATT, CDR2 SNEGSKA (reference sequence). Deletions cut 5 bases from V and 8 bases from J, with 10 bases between. As DNA, the CDR3 is TGCAGTGCTCGAGGGGCGGATGAGCAGTTCTTC. Its protein product is CSARGADEQFF.